The 29 T cell receptor beta chains below were found in one sample sequenced in a study of T-cell reconstitution after alpha-beta-depleted transplantation in children. A TCRbeta library incorporating unique molecular identifiers was prepared. TCRdb processed the PCR reads anew with MiXCR; each CDR3 protein has one entry. The data hold 450,000 to 700,000 distinct CDR3 sequences, with 20% to 30% observed a single time. The sample consisted of PBMCs, taken before TCRalphabeta/CD19-depleted stem cell transplant. All receptors derive from a boy in the first two years of life with Wiskott-Aldrich syndrome, due to receive a stem cell transplant.

This chain joins TRBV7-9 and TRBJ2-5, with 7 bases lining up with TRBD1. Losses at the gene ends were 6 bases for V and 2 bases for J; bases not matched to a gene: 9. Germline V CDR1 and CDR2: SEHNR, FQNEAQ (reference sequence). The CDR3 covers 15 residues. The CDR3 DNA reads TGTGCCAGCAGTCCAACCCACAGGGGACAAGAGACCCAGTACTTC. Its translation is CASSPTHRGQETQYF.

This clonotype was detected only a few times. The chain recombines TRBV5-6 with TRBJ2-7; TRBD2 agrees at 12 bases. V gave up 9 bases and J gave up 1 base; unmatched junction bases: 8. CDR1 and CDR2 (germline): SGHDT, YYEEEE. This CDR3 is built from 15 residues. CDR3 amino acids: CATPTSGRSSYEQYF. CDR3 DNA sequence: TGTGCCACCCCGACTAGCGGGAGATCTTCCTACGAGCAGTACTTC.

There are a few counts of this clonotype. The chain couples TRBV5-1 to TRBJ2-1; D unclear. Germline CDR1 is SGHRS and CDR2 is YFSETQ. This CDR3 comprises 15 residues. Between the trimmed V and J ends, which lost 4 bases and 1 base, there was a span of 12 bases. In DNA, the CDR3 is TGCGCCAGCAGCGTACCTCTAGGTTCCTACAATGAGCAGTTCTTC. It encodes CASSVPLGSYNEQFF.

A few counts support this clonotype. The genes are TRBV29-1 and TRBJ2-7; D is possibly TRBD2 (7 bases). This CDR3 contains 16 residues. Trimming removed 6 bases at V and 6 bases at J, with 27 bases between. Germline lookup yields CDR1 SQVTM and CDR2 ANQGSEA. The CDR3 sequence: CSVLGPRGGPRGEQYF. The CDR3 region has the DNA TGCAGCGTCCTCGGCCCAAGGGGGGGCCCTCGGGGCGAGCAGTACTTC.

The V gene is TRBV5-1, the J gene TRBJ2-1, with 13 bases identical to TRBD2. The CDR3 has 16 amino acids. Trimming cost V 4 bases and J 3 bases; bases outside gene matches: 4. Germline-derived CDR1 and CDR2 are SGHRS and YFSETQ. Here the CDR3 reads CASSNGLAGVYNEQFF. The CDR3 coding sequence is TGCGCCAGCAGCAACGGACTAGCGGGAGTCTACAATGAGCAGTTCTTC.

V usage is TRBV12-3 or TRBV12-4 and J usage is TRBJ1-1, with 7 bases aligning to TRBD1. Unmatched junction bases numbered 1, after V lost 3 bases and J lost 3 bases. The CDR3 is made up of 13 amino acids. This CDR3 is CASSLTGYTEAFF. CDR3 nucleotide sequence: TGTGCCAGCAGTTTGACAGGGTACACTGAAGCTTTCTTT.

This clonotype has more than one count but fewer than ten. The DNA of the CDR3 is TGCAGTGCTAGAGATCGTCAGGGGGCTATCGCCGGGGAGCTGTTTTTT. Protein: CSARDRQGAIAGELFF. J is TRBJ2-2 and V is TRBV20-1; TRBD1 matches at 8 bases. The CDR3 length is 16 residues. Germline CDR1 and CDR2: DFQATT and SNEGSKA (reference sequence). After removal of 0 bases from V and 6 bases from J, the junction contained 9 bases not matched to a gene.

The CDR3 nucleotides read TGCGCCAGCAGCTTATCCGGGACTAAGTACGAGCAGTACTTC. Translation: CASSLSGTKYEQYF. The J gene is TRBJ2-7, the V gene TRBV5-1, with 7 bases identical to TRBD2. Germline CDR1 SGHRS, CDR2 YFSETQ. The trim removed 2 bases at V and 4 bases at J, leaving 6 bases unmatched. There are 14 residues in the CDR3.

The chain recombines TRBV20-1 with TRBJ2-1, with TRBD2 identical over 8 bases. Per germline, CDR1 DFQATT and CDR2 SNEGSKA (reference sequence). This CDR3 contains 17 residues. Germline trimming cut 0 bases from V and 1 base from J; bases unmatched to any gene: 8. This chain's CDR3 is CSARDVGGRRSYNEQFF. The CDR3 nucleotides read TGCAGTGCTAGAGATGTTGGCGGGAGGCGATCCTACAATGAGCAGTTCTTC.

This clonotype was recorded a few times. The rearrangement links TRBV20-1 to TRBJ2-7; no clear D. CDR1 and CDR2 from the germline V gene are DFQATT and SNEGSKA (reference sequence). The length of the CDR3 is 13 residues. V was shortened by 5 bases and J by 4 bases, with 15 bases between the two germline ends. CDR3 protein: CSAPPPLLYEQYF. The CDR3 bases are TGCAGTGCTCCACCCCCGCTCCTTTACGAGCAGTACTTC.

The V and J genes are TRBV15 and TRBJ2-3, with a weak D call TRBD1 (5 bases). The V end was cut by 5 bases, the J end by 2 bases, with 11 bases between. The germline CDR1 and CDR2 sequences are LNHNV and YYDKDF (reference sequence). The CDR3 spans 14 residues. CDR3: CATSLRQSTDTQYF. The CDR3 DNA is TGTGCCACCAGCTTACGACAGTCCACAGATACGCAGTATTTT.

The V call is TRBV7-8, the J call TRBJ1-5; tentatively, D is TRBD1 (6 bases). Germline V gene sequence: CDR1 SGHVS, CDR2 FQNEAQ. V was pared by 5 bases and J by 0 bases, with 14 bases between. CDR3 size: 16 residues. Written as DNA, the CDR3 is TGTGCCAGCAGCCCGTCTGGGGGGGCTAGCAATCAGCCCCAGCATTTT. It is translated as CASSPSGGASNQPQHF.

This clonotype was seen a handful of times. The rearrangement uses TRBV20-1 and TRBJ2-1; no definite D call. The germline V and J ends were trimmed by 2 bases and 6 bases, with 8 bases remaining between them. The CDR3 has 12 amino acids. Germline loops: CDR1 DFQATT, CDR2 SNEGSKA (reference sequence). CDR3 loop: CSARLTSNEQFF. CDR3 in DNA: TGCAGTGCTAGATTGACTTCCAATGAGCAGTTCTTC.

This sequence joins TRBV29-1 and TRBJ2-1, with D perhaps TRBD1 (6 bases). V gave up 5 bases and J gave up 10 bases, with 9 bases separating them. The CDR3 runs 10 residues. Germline V gives CDR1 SQVTM, CDR2 ANQGSEA. CDR3 sequence (DNA): TGCAGCGTTTCTGACAGGGAGCAGTTCTTC. It specifies CSVSDREQFF.

The chain couples TRBV5-1 to TRBJ1-3, with D unclear. Trimming shortened V by 3 bases and J by 0 bases, and 10 bases separated the two germline ends. From germline, CDR1 is SGHRS and CDR2 YFSETQ. The CDR3 has 15 amino acids. CDR3 in amino acids: CASSSLPSSGNTIYF. CDR3 bases: TGCGCCAGCAGCTCCCTTCCTAGCTCTGGAAACACCATATATTTT.

This clonotype was counted between two and nine times. The chain joins TRBV27 to TRBJ2-1; 12 nucleotides align to TRBD2. CDR3 length: 16 residues. The V segment lost 5 bases and the J segment 8 bases; nucleotides outside the gene matches: 10. CDR1 and CDR2 (germline): MNHEY, SMNVEV (reference sequence). The CDR3 loop reads CASSKGETSGSYEQFF. Here the CDR3 DNA reads TGTGCCAGCAGTAAGGGAGAGACTAGCGGGAGCTATGAGCAGTTCTTC.

The V and J genes are TRBV5-1 and TRBJ2-3; D unclear. Per the germline V gene, CDR1 is SGHRS and CDR2 is YFSETQ. V lost 4 bases to trimming and J lost 2 bases, with 26 bases between them. The CDR3 contains 19 residues. CDR3 in amino acids: CASSPSRTKRLTFTDTQYF. CDR3 nucleotides: TGCGCCAGCAGCCCTAGTCGAACTAAGCGACTCACGTTCACAGATACGCAGTATTTT.

The chain uses TRBV5-1 and TRBJ2-3, with D possibly matching TRBD2 (5 bases). The V gene's germline CDR1 is SGHRS and CDR2 YFSETQ. Trimming removed 2 bases at V and 5 bases at J, with 15 bases between. This CDR3 has 15 amino acids. CDR3 sequence: CASSFRADVGDTQYF. Here the CDR3 DNA reads TGCGCCAGCAGCTTCCGAGCGGACGTCGGAGATACGCAGTATTTT.

The chain joins TRBV19 to TRBJ2-7; the D gene could be TRBD1 or TRBD2 (5 bases each). This CDR3 is 16 amino acids long. V lost 6 bases to trimming and J lost 1 base, with 19 bases between them. Per germline, CDR1 LNHDA and CDR2 SQIVND (reference sequence). CDR3 sequence (DNA): TGTGCCAGTAGCCACCCGGGACGGACCCTTTCCTACGAGCAGTACTTC. It translates to CASSHPGRTLSYEQYF.

The CDR3 reads CASSDVGSSYNEQFF. CDR3 sequence (DNA): TGTGCCAGCAGTGACGTGGGGAGCTCCTACAATGAGCAGTTCTTC. The J gene is TRBJ2-1, the V gene TRBV6-4; D may be TRBD2 (5 bases). The germline V and J ends were trimmed by 2 bases and 0 bases, with 8 bases remaining between them. The CDR3 loop spans 15 amino acids. Germline V lookup: CDR1 MRHNA, CDR2 SNTAGT.

This chain connects TRBV5-1 to TRBJ2-7, with TRBD2 identical over 11 bases. The germline V gene has CDR1 SGHRS and CDR2 YFSETQ. V lost 5 bases to trimming and J lost 6 bases; unmatched junction nucleotides: 7. This CDR3 spans 14 amino acids. CDR3 residues: CASRLTSGSLEQYF. DNA of the CDR3: TGCGCCAGCAGGCTCACTAGCGGGAGTCTCGAGCAGTACTTC.

This clonotype was seen more than once but under ten times. This chain uses TRBV6-5 with TRBJ2-3; a possible D gene is TRBD1 (6 bases). The ends were cut back, 0 bases at V and 5 bases at J, with 6 bases in the middle. Per germline, CDR1 MNHEY and CDR2 SVGAGI. This CDR3 contains 13 residues. The CDR3 spells CASSYSTGDTQYF. As DNA, the CDR3 is TGTGCCAGCAGTTACTCGACAGGAGATACGCAGTATTTT.

The V gene is TRBV20-1, the J gene TRBJ2-5, with D possibly matching TRBD2 (5 bases). V gave up 6 bases and J gave up 0 bases, with 11 bases separating them. This CDR3 comprises 13 residues. Germline V gene lookup returns CDR1 DFQATT and CDR2 SNEGSKA (reference sequence). DNA of the CDR3: TGCAGTGCCCCGGGAACCGACCAAGAGACCCAGTACTTC. It specifies CSAPGTDQETQYF.

The chain has TRBV5-1 and TRBJ2-5, with 13 bases matching TRBD2. V gave up 7 bases and J gave up 4 bases; unmatched junction bases: 16. Germline V gene data show CDR1 as SGHRS and CDR2 as YFSETQ. This CDR3 contains 18 residues. The CDR3 loop is CASLDSVRTSGRRETQYF. CDR3 DNA sequence: TGCGCCAGCTTGGATTCAGTGCGGACTAGCGGGAGAAGAGAGACCCAGTACTTC.

This clonotype was found a few times. This sequence joins TRBV9 and TRBJ2-1; TRBD2 matches 10 bases. The V gene's germline CDR1 is SGDLS and CDR2 YYNGEE. With 5 bases clipped from V and 3 bases from J, the junction kept 5 bases outside the gene matches. The CDR3 runs 15 residues. This chain's CDR3 is CASRPLAGDYNEQFF. The CDR3 region has the DNA TGTGCCAGCAGGCCTCTAGCGGGAGACTACAATGAGCAGTTCTTC.

This chain links TRBV29-1 with TRBJ2-5, with 12 bases lining up with TRBD1. This CDR3 region has 14 residues. V lost 8 bases, J lost 5 bases, and 9 bases stayed unmatched. The germline CDR1 and CDR2 sequences are SQVTM and ANQGSEA. In DNA form, the CDR3 reads TGCAGCCTTCGGGACAGGGGGCGCTCGGAGACCCAGTACTTC. This translates into CSLRDRGRSETQYF.

This clonotype has only a few counts. The rearrangement joins TRBV9 to TRBJ1-3; no clear D. Trimming removed 4 bases at V and 0 bases at J, with 11 bases between. CDR3 size: 15 residues. The germline CDR1 and CDR2 sequences are SGDLS and YYNGEE. The CDR3 reads CASSPQMSSGNTIYF. In DNA form, the CDR3 reads TGTGCCAGCAGCCCACAGATGAGCTCTGGAAACACCATATATTTT. Complete variable domain (other parts from reference TRBV9 and TRBJ1-3): DSGVTQTPKHLITATGQRVTLRCSPRSGDLSVYWYQQSLDQGLQFLIQYYNGEERAKGNILERFSAQQFPDLHSELNLSSLELGDSALYFCASSPQMSSGNTIYFGEGSWLTVV.

The chain combines TRBV2 with TRBJ2-1, with TRBD2 identical over 10 bases. Unmatched junction bases numbered 14, after V lost 2 bases and J lost 7 bases. Germline loops: CDR1 SNHLY, CDR2 FYNNEI. CDR3 length: 18 residues. The chain's CDR3 is CASSETGLAYFLVNEQFF. Here the CDR3 DNA reads TGTGCCAGCAGTGAAACGGGACTAGCGTATTTTCTTGTAAATGAGCAGTTCTTC.

The chain couples TRBV7-1 to TRBJ2-1; TRBD2 matches 14 bases. TRBV7-1 is identified as an open reading frame with a role that is uncertain. The junction had 23 bases not matched to a gene; V was cut back by 3 bases and J by 4 bases. This CDR3 region has 23 residues. The CDR3 nucleotides read TGTGCCAGCAGCTCTATATCCAGGCCGGGACAGATGACTAGCGGGAGGGGATACAATGAGCAGTTCTTC. Translating it yields CASSSISRPGQMTSGRGYNEQFF.